This T cell receptor (beta chain) was sequenced in a study of beta chain features in type 1 diabetes. Study-wide results and limits: Moderate but significant shortening of TCRB CDR3s was recorded in all four CD4+ subsets from Type 1 diabetes patients.

Expressed TCRB transcripts were sequenced because the isolated RNA had all been reverse transcribed beforehand. Clones were read by immunoSEQ multiplex PCR, and TCRdb kept only the in-frame ones, dropping some. The sample lists 250,000 to 300,000 clones; 24% were seen once. With regard to this clone: Its antigen is undetermined. This sample includes further DNA sequences coding for the same CDR3.

This sequence originates from a woman aged 25 to 39 with type 1 diabetes. The sample was naive CD4+ T cells from blood.

In DNA form, the CDR3 reads TGTGCCAGCTCACCAGAGGAGACCCAGTACTTC. Translating gives CASSPEETQYF. The chain links TRBV18 to TRBJ2-5; D is ambiguous. This CDR3 comprises 11 residues. The V gene lost 2 bases and the J gene lost 5 bases, with 3 bases spanning the gap. Germline lookup yields CDR1 KGHSH and CDR2 LQKENI.